The 30 T cell receptor beta chains in this list originate from one sample, sequenced in a study of T cell repertoires in cytomegalovirus infection. TCRdb re-called the reads with MiXCR, one entry per CDR3 protein. Among some 700,000 distinct CDR3 sequences listed, approximately 40% were seen once. Sequenced sample: PBMCs. The receptor set was obtained from a human donor in good health (CMV status not recorded). Some clones in this sample may be carry-over from other donors' samples.

This clonotype was recorded a few times. The chain recombines TRBV15 with TRBJ1-5; D gene ambiguous. Germline V CDR1 and CDR2: LNHNV, YYDKDF (reference sequence). The CDR3 length is 17 residues. V dropped 0 bases and J dropped 2 bases, with 14 bases sitting between them. The CDR3 region is CATSREAGRTRNQPQHF. CDR3 in DNA: TGTGCCACCAGCAGAGAGGCGGGGAGGACGCGCAATCAGCCCCAGCATTTT.

This clonotype was counted between two and nine times. The chain has TRBV27 and TRBJ1-6, with 10 nucleotides matching TRBD1. Germline loops: CDR1 MNHEY, CDR2 SMNVEV (reference sequence). The V segment lost 4 bases and the J segment 11 bases; nucleotides outside the gene matches: 5. This CDR3 comprises 14 residues. DNA of the CDR3: TGTGCCAGCAGTTCGGGACAGGGGATGACACCCCTCCACTTT. This sequence encodes CASSSGQGMTPLHF.

This clonotype came up a few times. The chain uses TRBV11-2 and TRBJ2-1; 14 positions match TRBD2. Trimming cost V 4 bases and J 6 bases; bases outside gene matches: 8. Germline V gives CDR1 SGHAT, CDR2 FQNNGV. This CDR3 has 17 amino acids. Here the CDR3 reads CASSYRGTSGGLNEQFF. In nucleotides, the CDR3 is TGTGCCAGCAGCTATCGGGGGACTAGCGGGGGCCTCAATGAGCAGTTCTTC.

This clonotype appeared a few times. The chain is built from TRBV7-6 and TRBJ2-7, with 12 bases identical to TRBD2. V trimming: 5 bases; J trimming: 1 base; junction bases outside the gene matches: 3. Germline assignment: CDR1 SGHVS and CDR2 FNYEAQ. This CDR3 comprises 15 residues. CDR3 protein: CASSATSGGSYEQYF. CDR3 coding DNA: TGTGCCAGCAGCGCGACTAGCGGGGGATCCTACGAGCAGTACTTC.

In this sample, this clonotype turned up once. Given a much more abundant clone one base away, this may be a read error. The chain couples TRBV28 to TRBJ1-2; maybe TRBD1 (6 bases). The CDR3 sequence is 12 residues long. Germline CDR1 MDHEN, CDR2 SYDVKM. V dropped 6 bases and J dropped 5 bases, with 10 bases sitting between them. The CDR3 DNA reads as TGTGCCAGCAGCCCAGGGGAGTATGGCTACACCTTC. Translating gives CASSPGEYGYTF.

On this clonotype: A much larger clone lies a single base off, so this may be a read error. The chain recombines TRBV6-6 with TRBJ1-6, with D perhaps matching TRBD1 (5 bases). The CDR3 length is 17 residues. Germline loops: CDR1 MNHNY, CDR2 SVGAGI (reference sequence). The ends were cut back, 6 bases at V and 9 bases at J, with 24 bases in the middle. CDR3 DNA: TGTGCCAGCAGGGATTCGAGTTTCGGGGACCCAAGTTCACCCCTCCACTTT. Protein: CASRDSSFGDPSSPLHF.

The chain is built from TRBV7-8 and TRBJ2-1; D gene uncertain. Trimming stripped 3 bases from V and 0 bases from J, with 9 bases between. Germline V gene sequence: CDR1 SGHVS, CDR2 FQNEAQ. This CDR3 is 15 amino acids long. CDR3 in amino acids: CASSFSRSSYNEQFF. In DNA, the CDR3 is TGTGCCAGCAGCTTTTCGAGGAGCTCCTACAATGAGCAGTTCTTC.

The V call is TRBV12-3 or TRBV12-4, the J call TRBJ1-1; D is uncertain. The CDR3 is made up of 14 amino acids. Trimming stripped 6 bases from V and 7 bases from J, with 18 bases between. The chain's CDR3 is CASSPMGGINEAFF. CDR3 DNA: TGTGCCAGCAGCCCCATGGGAGGGATTAATGAAGCTTTCTTT.

The CDR3 here is CASSRTSGRFVEQFF. CDR3 sequence (DNA): TGCGCCAGCAGCCGTACTAGCGGGAGGTTTGTTGAGCAGTTCTTC. The chain joins TRBV5-1 to TRBJ2-1; 12 bases map to TRBD2. CDR1 and CDR2 (germline): SGHRS, YFSETQ. V gave up 4 bases and J gave up 9 bases; unmatched junction bases: 8. The CDR3 contains 15 residues.

This clonotype was picked up many times. This chain connects TRBV7-2 to TRBJ2-3, with TRBD2 identical over 9 bases. The CDR3 runs to 15 residues. V lost 5 bases and J lost 2; bases outside the gene matches: 5. The germline gives CDR1 SGHTA, CDR2 FQGNSA. CDR3 sequence reads: CASSLSGGITDTQYF. CDR3 sequence (DNA): TGTGCCAGCAGCCTGAGCGGGGGGATCACAGATACGCAGTATTTT.

The V and J genes are TRBV6-2 or TRBV6-3 and TRBJ1-1; D possibly corresponds to TRBD1 (6 bases). The germline gives CDR1 MNHEY, CDR2 SVGEGT. The CDR3 runs 16 residues. V shed 8 bases and J shed 6 bases, with 25 bases lying between them. The CDR3 DNA reads TGTGCCAGCCACAAGGGGGGGCAGGGCCGAGAACCTGAAGCTTTCTTT. Protein product: CASHKGGQGREPEAFF.

The CDR3 nucleotides read TGTGCCAGCAGTTGGACTAGCGGGGGCTACAATGAGCAGTTCTTC. It codes for CASSWTSGGYNEQFF. The genes are TRBV12-3 or TRBV12-4 and TRBJ2-1, with 13 bases lining up with TRBD2. The CDR3 consists of 15 residues. Unmatched junction bases numbered 0, after V lost 4 bases and J lost 3 bases.

This clonotype was counted a single time. The chain joins TRBV3-1 to TRBJ2-1; 9 bases align to TRBD2. Germline assignment: CDR1 LGHDT and CDR2 YNNKEL (reference sequence). The trim removed 1 base at V and 1 base at J, leaving 8 bases unmatched. CDR3 length: 18 residues. The CDR3 bases are TGTGCCAGCAGCCAAGGTTGGGGCGGGAGGGGGTCCTACAATGAGCAGTTCTTC. Amino acids: CASSQGWGGRGSYNEQFF.

The chain couples TRBV28 to TRBJ1-1; D gene unclear. Germline CDR1 is MDHEN and CDR2 is SYDVKM. The CDR3 consists of 14 residues. V was cut by 7 bases and J by 2 bases, with 14 bases left in between. The CDR3 is CASTVLGYNTEAFF. CDR3 nucleotides: TGTGCCAGCACCGTCTTAGGATACAACACTGAAGCTTTCTTT.

This clonotype is a singleton in its sample. The junction does not match germline at one end; this may be a read error. The CDR3 reads CANSLSTGTSGSGYEQYF. The CDR3 nucleotides are TGTGCCAACAGTTTGTCGACCGGGACTAGCGGGAGTGGTTACGAGCAGTACTTC. The V gene is TRBV28, the J gene TRBJ2-7; 14 nucleotides line up with TRBD2. The CDR3 runs to 18 residues. The germline CDR1 and CDR2 sequences are MDHEN and SYDVKM.

The chain combines TRBV5-4 with TRBJ2-3; D is uncertain. This CDR3 has 14 amino acids. The germline gives CDR1 SGHNT, CDR2 YYREEE (reference sequence). V lost 1 base, J lost 0 bases, and 6 bases lay in between. CDR3 region: CASSLTPSTDTQYF. In nucleotides, the CDR3 is TGTGCCAGCAGCTTGACGCCTAGCACAGATACGCAGTATTTT.

The CDR3 is CSAEMASGEKVDEQFF. The CDR3 DNA follows: TGCAGTGCTGAGATGGCTAGCGGGGAAAAAGTCGATGAGCAGTTCTTC. This chain connects TRBV20-1 to TRBJ2-1; 9 bases are shared with TRBD2. CDR3 length: 16 amino acids. Germline-derived CDR1 and CDR2 are DFQATT and SNEGSKA (reference sequence). The V segment lost 5 bases and the J segment 8 bases; nucleotides outside the gene matches: 16.

This chain links TRBV24-1 with TRBJ2-7, with D perhaps matching TRBD2 (5 bases). Germline CDR1 and CDR2: KGHDR and SFDVKD. The CDR3 spans 13 residues. The V gene lost 5 bases and the J gene lost 0 bases, with 7 bases spanning the gap. CDR3 amino acids: CATSGRDSYEQYF. CDR3 bases: TGTGCCACCAGTGGTCGGGACTCCTACGAGCAGTACTTC.

This clonotype was seen only a few times. The chain employs TRBV6-1 and TRBJ1-1, with D possibly TRBD1 on 6 matching bases. Trimming left V 0 bases short and J 6 bases short, with 20 bases between. Germline V lookup: CDR1 MNHNS, CDR2 SASEGT. The CDR3 runs to 17 residues. CDR3 coding DNA: TGTGCCAGCAGTGAAGCGCTTCTATCGGGACATTCCCCTGAAGCTTTCTTT. This encodes CASSEALLSGHSPEAFF.

The chain is built from TRBV6-2 or TRBV6-3 and TRBJ1-6; 7 nucleotides agree with TRBD1. The germline V gene encodes CDR1 MNHEY and CDR2 SVGEGT. This CDR3 contains 15 residues. The J segment lost 7 bases and the V segment lost 6 bases, leaving 9 bases of the junction unmatched. The CDR3 spells CASSPKGAGNSPLHF. The CDR3 DNA reads as TGTGCCAGCAGCCCAAAGGGGGCCGGGAATTCACCCCTCCACTTT.

V gene TRBV25-1 combines with J gene TRBJ2-3; a possible D gene is TRBD2 (5 bases). Deletions cut 4 bases from V and 0 bases from J, with 20 bases between. This CDR3 has 18 amino acids. Per the germline V gene, CDR1 is MGHDK and CDR2 is SYGVNS. The CDR3 loop reads CASSGLGPTTKSTDTQYF. In DNA, the CDR3 is TGTGCCAGCAGTGGCCTCGGACCGACTACGAAAAGCACAGATACGCAGTATTTT.

The gene calls are TRBV27 and TRBJ1-1; D unclear. This CDR3 is 15 amino acids long. CDR1 and CDR2 from the germline V gene are MNHEY and SMNVEV (reference sequence). Trimming removed 3 bases at V and 0 bases at J, with 11 bases between. CDR3 in amino acids: CASSFLPVMNTEAFF. CDR3 DNA: TGTGCCAGCAGTTTCCTGCCGGTCATGAACACTGAAGCTTTCTTT.

The V and J genes are TRBV7-1 and TRBJ2-3, with 8 bases that match TRBD1. TRBV7-1 is assigned to the ORF class and has an uncertain function. Losses at the gene ends were 3 bases for V and 4 bases for J; bases not matched to a gene: 12. The CDR3 is 17 residues long. The CDR3 spells CASSSGRQGAFSDTQYF. In nucleotides, the CDR3 is TGTGCCAGCAGCTCCGGGCGTCAGGGGGCCTTCTCAGATACGCAGTATTTT.

The J gene is TRBJ1-3, the V gene TRBV25-1; D is undetermined. The CDR3 runs 13 residues. V lost 3 bases, J lost 2 bases, and 5 bases lay in between. Germline values: CDR1 MGHDK, CDR2 SYGVNS. Here the CDR3 reads CASSERAGNTIYF. The CDR3 nucleotides read TGTGCCAGCAGTGAGAGGGCTGGAAACACCATATATTTT. Drawing the rest from reference TRBV25-1 and TRBJ1-3, the complete variable domain is EADIYQTPRYLVIGTGKKITLECSQTMGHDKMYWYQQDPGMELHLIHYSYGVNSTEKGDLSSESTVSRIRTEHFPLTLESARPSHTSQYLCASSERAGNTIYFGEGSWLTVV.

This chain joins TRBV19 and TRBJ1-5; 12 bases match TRBD1. CDR1 and CDR2 from the germline V gene are LNHDA and SQIVND (reference sequence). Unmatched junction bases numbered 9, after V lost 5 bases and J lost 7 bases. This CDR3 spans 16 amino acids. CDR3 sequence: CASSARDRGRGQPQHF. The CDR3 DNA reads as TGTGCCAGTAGTGCTAGGGACAGGGGGCGCGGACAGCCCCAGCATTTT. The entire variable domain, with the rest obtained from reference TRBV19 and TRBJ1-5, is as follows: DGGITQSPKYLFRKEGQNVTLSCEQNLNHDAMYWYRQDPGQGLRLIYYSQIVNDFQKGDIAEGYSVSREKKESFPLTVTSAQKNPTAFYLCASSARDRGRGQPQHFGDGTRLSIL.

This clonotype was counted many times. V gene TRBV6-1 combines with J gene TRBJ1-4; D is possibly TRBD1 (6 bases). The CDR3 is 15 amino acids. Trimming shortened V by 1 base and J by 7 bases, and 13 bases separated the two germline ends. The germline V gene has CDR1 MNHNS and CDR2 SASEGT. The CDR3: CASSEVTGTGEKLFF. In nucleotides, the CDR3 is TGTGCCAGCAGTGAAGTCACAGGGACGGGTGAAAAACTGTTTTTT.

This clonotype was observed a few times. V usage is TRBV11-2 and J usage is TRBJ2-5; D is unresolved. The V end was cut by 1 base, the J end by 1 base, with 7 bases between. The CDR3 covers 14 residues. The germline V gene encodes CDR1 SGHAT and CDR2 FQNNGV. The CDR3 nucleotides are TGTGCCAGCAGCTTAGGTGTCATCCAAGAGACCCAGTACTTC. It encodes CASSLGVIQETQYF.

About this clonotype: The junction and the germline gene differ at one end; a read error may be behind it. The V call is TRBV11-2, the J call TRBJ2-3, with D possibly matching TRBD2 (8 bases). CDR3 length: 16 amino acids. The germline V gene has CDR1 SGHAT and CDR2 FQNNGV. The CDR3 nucleotides are TGTGCCAGCAGCTTTCCCACGGGAGGGGGCACAGGTACGCAGTATTTT. Residues: CASSFPTGGGTGTQYF.

In regard to this clonotype: A read error may account for a junction end that differs from germline. The chain is built from TRBV30 and TRBJ1-2; 9 positions match TRBD1. This CDR3 has 16 amino acids. Germline values: CDR1 GTSNPN, CDR2 SVGIG (reference sequence). The CDR3 region has the DNA TGTGCCTGGAGTACCATAACCCCCCGAACAGGGGGCATCCACTCCTTC. Protein product: CAWSTITPRTGGIHSF.

The gene calls are TRBV7-6 and TRBJ2-5, with D perhaps TRBD1 (6 bases). This CDR3 is 17 amino acids long. From germline, CDR1 is SGHVS and CDR2 FNYEAQ. The V gene lost 2 bases and the J gene lost 2 bases, with 18 bases spanning the gap. CDR3 sequence: CASSLNLRTVNQETQYF. The CDR3 nucleotides read TGTGCCAGCAGCTTAAACCTTCGGACAGTCAATCAAGAGACCCAGTACTTC.